The clone carrying this T cell receptor beta chain was found a few times. Its antigen is currently unknown. cDNA molecules carried unique molecular identifiers, and template switching added a universal primer site. Each CDR3 protein is one row after TCRdb ran MiXCR on the 5' RACE reads. This repertoire shows some 590,000 distinct CDR3 sequences, roughly 9.5% found once; its top ten account for roughly 3.2%. These data originate in a study of identical twins. The study's findings and limits: Cross-sectional statistical analysis, not tracking of the same donors, underpinned the conclusions.

J lost 8 bases, V lost 6 bases, and 7 bases had no gene match. CDR3 length: 13 amino acids. Germline-derived CDR1 and CDR2 are ENHRY and SYGVKD. This sample also belongs to another study, concerning yellow fever vaccine responses in identical twins.

This sequence joins TRBV10-3 and TRBJ1-5, with 7 bases aligning to TRBD1. This TCR was recovered from a woman younger than 30 in good health. The sequencing input was PBMCs. CDR3 sequence reads: CAISEGRGEPQHF. In DNA, the CDR3 is TGTGCCATCAGCGAGGGCAGGGGGGAGCCCCAGCATTTT.